Following are 25 T cell receptor beta chains from one sample sequenced in a study of cytomegalovirus exposure and HLA in healthy donors. This PCR relied on a set of 60 Vbeta primers and 13 Jbeta primers. Here immunoSEQ multiplex PCR was the method, and the copy in TCRdb shows in-frame clones only, minus some. This table holds 99,000 or so clones, 10% found once. Specimen: PBMCs. The receptors stem from a man aged 35 to 55 in good health and CMV-seropositive.

The chain couples TRBV11-2 to TRBJ2-7, with D perhaps TRBD1 (5 bases). Trimming took off 5 bases at V and 2 bases at J, with 13 bases between the two ends. This CDR3 spans 14 amino acids. The germline V gene encodes CDR1 SGHAT and CDR2 FQNNGV. The CDR3 region has the DNA TGTGCCAGCAGCGCACCGACAGAGACCTACGAGCAGTACTTC. Protein product: CASSAPTETYEQYF.

The CDR3 sequence is CASSLSLAGGNTQYF. The CDR3 DNA follows: TGTGCCAGCAGCTTGTCCCTAGCGGGAGGTAATACGCAGTATTTT. J is TRBJ2-3 and V is TRBV11-2; 11 nucleotides match TRBD2. V shed 3 bases, J shed 7 bases, and the junction held 6 bases outside the gene matches. Germline values: CDR1 SGHAT, CDR2 FQNNGV. The CDR3 is 15 amino acids. The full variable domain, its missing parts supplied by reference TRBV11-2 and TRBJ2-3, is EAGVAQSPRYKIIEKRQSVAFWCNPISGHATLYWYQQILGQGPKLLIQFQNNGVVDDSQLPKDRFSAERLKGVDSTLKIQPAKLEDSAVYLCASSLSLAGGNTQYFGPGTRLTVL.

V and J are TRBV6-1 and TRBJ2-5; tentative D call: TRBD2 (5 bases). From germline, CDR1 is MNHNS and CDR2 SASEGT. V lost 4 bases to trimming and J lost 5 bases, with 17 bases between them. This CDR3 spans 15 amino acids. The CDR3 protein is CASSGNFGGGETQYF. The DNA of the CDR3 is TGTGCCAGCAGTGGGAATTTCGGAGGTGGCGAGACCCAGTACTTC.

This clone was found a few times. Other DNA sequences from this sample encode an identical CDR3 as well. The chain couples TRBV7-3 to TRBJ2-2; D perhaps matches TRBD2 (6 bases). CDR1 is SGHTA and CDR2 is FQGTGA in the germline V gene. Between the trimmed V and J ends, which lost 2 bases and 3 bases, there was a span of 10 bases. There are 15 residues in the CDR3. The CDR3 region has the DNA TGTGCCAGCAGCTTATTAGGCGGGGACACCGGGGAGCTGTTTTTT. This translates into CASSLLGGDTGELFF.

This chain connects TRBV25-1 to TRBJ2-1; 7 nucleotides align to TRBD1. This CDR3 is built from 14 residues. Unmatched junction bases numbered 7, after V lost 3 bases and J lost 8 bases. Germline-derived CDR1 and CDR2 are MGHDK and SYGVNS. In DNA, the CDR3 is TGTGCCAGCAGTGACAGGACAGGCTTCGATGAGCAGTTCTTC. Its translation is CASSDRTGFDEQFF.

This clone was found a few times. The chain has TRBV19 and TRBJ1-4, with D perhaps TRBD1 (6 bases). Trimming took off 3 bases at V and 10 bases at J, with 15 bases between the two ends. The length of the CDR3 is 14 residues. Germline assignment: CDR1 LNHDA and CDR2 SQIVND (reference sequence). DNA of the CDR3: TGTGCCAGTAGTATCGGCTCAGGGGTGGGAAAACTGTTTTTT. Encoded protein: CASSIGSGVGKLFF.

This clone was seen more than once but under ten times. J is TRBJ1-4 and V is TRBV19, with D uncertain. The CDR3 extends over 13 amino acids. Germline CDR1 reads LNHDA; CDR2 reads SQIVND (reference sequence). V lost 5 bases and J 0 bases, leaving 4 bases between the germline ends. CDR3 loop: CASSPATNEKLFF. DNA of the CDR3: TGTGCCAGTAGTCCTGCAACTAATGAAAAACTGTTTTTT.

In this sample, this clone turned up a few times. This CDR3 is also generated by other DNA sequences in the sample. The J gene is TRBJ2-7, the V gene TRBV18; 10 nucleotides line up with TRBD1. This CDR3 spans 14 amino acids. After removal of 4 bases from V and 2 bases from J, the junction contained 2 bases not matched to a gene. Germline CDR1 and CDR2: KGHSH and LQKENI. CDR3 nucleotide sequence: TGTGCCAGCTCACGGACAGGGGGGACCTACGAGCAGTACTTC. It yields the protein CASSRTGGTYEQYF. The variable domain in full, completed from reference TRBV18 and TRBJ2-7, reads NAGVMQNPRHLVRRRGQEARLRCSPMKGHSHVYWYRQLPEEGLKFMVYLQKENIIDESGMPKERFSAEFPKEGPSILRIQQVVRGDSAAYFCASSRTGGTYEQYFGPGTRLTVT.

The chain is built from TRBV4-2 and TRBJ1-1; 7 bases agree with TRBD1. Germline lookup yields CDR1 LGHNA and CDR2 YNFKEQ. The V gene end was trimmed by 2 bases and the J gene end by 3 bases; junction bases not matched to a gene: 3. The CDR3 consists of 14 residues. The chain's CDR3 is CASSQPTGDTEAFF. Written as DNA, the CDR3 is TGTGCCAGCAGCCAACCCACAGGGGACACTGAAGCTTTCTTT.

In its sample, this clone was seen a few times. The rearrangement uses TRBV11-3 and TRBJ2-5; TRBD2 aligns across 13 bases. Germline lookup yields CDR1 SGHNT and CDR2 YENEEA. V shed 1 base, J shed 7 bases, and the junction held 6 bases outside the gene matches. This CDR3 region has 16 residues. CDR3 protein: CASSLGTSGREGTQYF. The CDR3 coding sequence is TGTGCCAGCAGCTTAGGGACTAGCGGGAGAGAGGGGACCCAGTACTTC.

The rearrangement links TRBV13 to TRBJ2-7, with TRBD1 as a possible D gene (5 bases). The CDR3 is 14 amino acids. Germline lookup yields CDR1 PRHDT and CDR2 FYEKMQ (reference sequence). Trimming shortened V by 6 bases and J by 1 base, and 13 bases separated the two germline ends. CDR3 amino acids: CASSKGASSYEQYF. DNA for the CDR3: TGTGCCAGCAGTAAAGGGGCATCTTCCTACGAGCAGTACTTC. Supplemented by reference TRBV13 and TRBJ2-7, the full variable domain reads AAGVIQSPRHLIKEKRETATLKCYPIPRHDTVYWYQQGPGQDPQFLISFYEKMQSDKGSIPDRFSAQQFSDYHSELNMSSLELGDSALYFCASSKGASSYEQYFGPGTRLTVT.

This clone turned up a few times. The chain links TRBV6-5 to TRBJ2-5, with D hard to call. V was shortened by 5 bases and J by 4 bases, with 17 bases between the two germline ends. The CDR3 is 15 residues long. CDR1 and CDR2 (germline): MNHEY, SVGAGI. CDR3 coding DNA: TGTGCCAGCAGTCCCCTAGGAGCAGCTCTAGAGACCCAGTACTTC. It codes for CASSPLGAALETQYF.

This clone was observed a handful of times. This chain uses TRBV7-9 with TRBJ1-3; D possibly corresponds to TRBD1 (6 bases). The germline CDR1 and CDR2 sequences are SEHNR and FQNEAQ (reference sequence). The V gene lost 7 bases and the J gene lost 0 bases, with 19 bases spanning the gap. The CDR3 runs 17 residues. CDR3 loop: CASTLKRTASSGNTIYF. In nucleotides, the CDR3 is TGTGCCAGCACCTTGAAGCGGACAGCGAGCTCTGGAAACACCATATATTTT.

This clone was counted a few times. This sequence joins TRBV7-9 and TRBJ2-5; a possible D gene is TRBD1 (8 bases). This CDR3 comprises 14 residues. The germline CDR1 and CDR2 sequences are SEHNR and FQNEAQ (reference sequence). V shed 4 bases and J shed 8 bases, with 17 bases lying between them. The CDR3 nucleotides are TGTGCCAGCAGCTCTAGACAGGGGAGGGGAACCCAGTACTTC. This codes for CASSSRQGRGTQYF.

This clone has a handful of counts. V gene TRBV5-1 combines with J gene TRBJ2-7; possible D gene TRBD2, 6 bases. Germline V gives CDR1 SGHRS, CDR2 YFSETQ. This CDR3 has 15 residues. Trimming stripped 4 bases from V and 0 bases from J, with 14 bases between. The CDR3: CASSPQEGSSYEQYF. CDR3 coding DNA: TGCGCCAGCAGCCCGCAGGAGGGGAGCTCCTACGAGCAGTACTTC.

There are a few counts of this clone. This chain uses TRBV6-5 with TRBJ2-1, with D possibly TRBD2 on 6 matching bases. Trimming took off 0 bases at V and 7 bases at J, with 13 bases between the two ends. Germline CDR1 is MNHEY and CDR2 is SVGAGI. The CDR3 totals 15 residues. CDR3 in DNA: TGTGCCAGCAGTTACTCGTCCGGCGGAGGGAATGAGCAGTTCTTC. It is translated as CASSYSSGGGNEQFF.

This clone occurred a few times. The V call is TRBV5-1, the J call TRBJ2-1, with D possibly matching TRBD2 (6 bases). V lost 4 bases to trimming and J lost 3 bases, with 14 bases between them. CDR3 length: 15 residues. Germline lookup yields CDR1 SGHRS and CDR2 YFSETQ. This CDR3 is CASSPQGLLYNEQFF. Here the CDR3 DNA reads TGCGCCAGCAGCCCCCAGGGACTCCTCTACAATGAGCAGTTCTTC.

This clone appeared a few times. The chain employs TRBV18 and TRBJ1-2; D unresolved. The V gene lost 6 bases and the J gene lost 5 bases, with 19 bases spanning the gap. This CDR3 region has 15 residues. Germline V lookup: CDR1 KGHSH, CDR2 LQKENI. This CDR3 reads CASSPSGSEEYGYTF. The CDR3 DNA follows: TGTGCCAGCTCCCCGTCCGGTTCCGAGGAATATGGCTACACCTTC.

The chain joins TRBV7-3 to TRBJ1-2; 7 positions match TRBD1. Per the germline V gene, CDR1 is SGHTA and CDR2 is FQGTGA. The CDR3 extends over 15 amino acids. The J segment lost 3 bases and the V segment lost 1 base, leaving 5 bases of the junction unmatched. The CDR3 sequence is CASSLMAGGHYGYTF. The CDR3, as DNA: TGTGCCAGCAGCTTAATGGCAGGGGGTCACTATGGCTACACCTTC.

The rearrangement links TRBV29-1 to TRBJ2-6; TRBD1 agrees at 7 bases. The V gene end was trimmed by 7 bases and the J gene end by 0 bases; junction bases not matched to a gene: 6. Germline CDR1 SQVTM, CDR2 ANQGSEA. The CDR3 totals 15 residues. DNA of the CDR3: TGCAGCGCGTTGGACAGGCTCTCTGGGGCCAACGTCCTGACTTTC. This translates into CSALDRLSGANVLTF.

In its sample, this clone was seen a few times. This chain links TRBV7-3 with TRBJ2-3, with 12 bases fitting TRBD1. The V segment lost 4 bases and the J segment 2 bases; nucleotides outside the gene matches: 4. The length of the CDR3 is 16 residues. Looked up from germline, CDR1 is SGHTA and CDR2 is FQGTGA. CDR3 in DNA: TGTGCCAGCAGCTCGGGGACAGGGGGCTACACAGATACGCAGTATTTT. Translating gives CASSSGTGGYTDTQYF.

This rearrangement joins TRBV20-1 to TRBJ2-1; 7 bases are a match to TRBD1. Germline V gene sequence: CDR1 DFQATT, CDR2 SNEGSKA (reference sequence). CDR3 length equals 11 residues. Losses at the gene ends were 0 bases for V and 15 bases for J; bases not matched to a gene: 5. The CDR3 nucleotides read TGCAGTGCTAGAGATCGGGCAGGGGGGTTCTTC. This encodes CSARDRAGGFF.

This chain joins TRBV13 and TRBJ2-4; 15 bases map to TRBD2. Germline V lookup: CDR1 PRHDT, CDR2 FYEKMQ (reference sequence). CDR3 size: 16 residues. Trimming took 5 bases from V and 9 from J; bases not matched to a gene: 8. The CDR3 loop is CASSARTSGRGTIQYF. The CDR3 coding sequence is TGTGCCAGCAGCGCGCGGACTAGCGGGAGGGGAACCATTCAGTACTTC.

This clone was detected a few times. The chain uses TRBV13 and TRBJ1-2; a weak D match, TRBD1 (6 bases). Germline CDR1 reads PRHDT; CDR2 reads FYEKMQ (reference sequence). There are 13 residues in the CDR3. Between the trimmed V and J ends, which lost 5 bases and 8 bases, there was a span of 15 bases. The CDR3 reads CASSARGGGGYTF. The CDR3 DNA follows: TGTGCCAGCAGCGCCCGCGGGGGCGGAGGCTACACCTTC.

This clone occurred a few times. V is TRBV5-1 and J is TRBJ2-7; 7 bases are a match to TRBD1. Germline CDR1 is SGHRS and CDR2 is YFSETQ. The CDR3 totals 14 residues. The V gene end was trimmed by 2 bases and the J gene end by 0 bases; junction bases not matched to a gene: 2. The CDR3: CASSFRGSSYEQYF. CDR3 bases: TGCGCCAGCAGCTTCAGGGGGAGCTCCTACGAGCAGTACTTC.